These 32 T cell receptor beta chains originate from one sample sequenced in a study of OX40 agonist ivuxolimab in advanced cancers. Data came from immunoSEQ multiplex PCR; TCRdb stores just in-frame clones and leaves some out. The table shows some 59,000 clones, with around 90% occurring only once. This sample comprised CD4+ or CD8+ T cells sorted from blood, obtained in a trial of the OX40 agonist ivuxolimab. All receptors come from an adult with an advanced solid tumor such as melanoma, head and neck, liver or kidney cancer.

This chain joins TRBV9 and TRBJ2-7; 8 bases fit TRBD1. The CDR3 spans 15 residues. The junction had 9 bases not matched to a gene; V was cut back by 4 bases and J by 3 bases. Germline CDR1 SGDLS, CDR2 YYNGEE. The CDR3 spells CASSREPGQDYEQYF. The CDR3 bases are TGTGCCAGCAGCCGTGAACCGGGACAGGACTACGAGCAGTACTTC. Complete variable domain (other parts from reference TRBV9 and TRBJ2-7): DSGVTQTPKHLITATGQRVTLRCSPRSGDLSVYWYQQSLDQGLQFLIQYYNGEERAKGNILERFSAQQFPDLHSELNLSSLELGDSALYFCASSREPGQDYEQYFGPGTRLTVT.

The CDR3 nucleotides are TGCAGCTTTACAGGGTTATTAGGCTACACCTTC. Residues: CSFTGLLGYTF. V usage is TRBV29-1 and J usage is TRBJ1-2; D may be TRBD1 (6 bases). The germline gives CDR1 SQVTM, CDR2 ANQGSEA. This CDR3 has 11 residues. V was pared by 8 bases and J by 8 bases, with 15 bases between.

This chain uses TRBV28 with TRBJ2-7; no firm D call. The CDR3 is 14 residues long. V was shortened by 6 bases and J by 5 bases, with 17 bases between the two germline ends. Germline loops: CDR1 MDHEN, CDR2 SYDVKM. The CDR3 region has the DNA TGTGCCAGCAGCTCCACCGAAATTGGGGACGAGCAGTACTTC. It yields the protein CASSSTEIGDEQYF.

This rearrangement joins TRBV4-2 to TRBJ2-2; D is unresolved. With 1 base removed from V and 5 bases from J, the gap between germline ends came to 8 bases. The length of the CDR3 is 14 residues. The germline CDR1 and CDR2 sequences are LGHNA and YNFKEQ. The CDR3 bases are TGTGCCAGCAGCCAAGGAGAAGGTACCGGGGAGCTGTTTTTT. Translating gives CASSQGEGTGELFF.

V is TRBV19 and J is TRBJ2-7, with unresolved D. V was clipped by 5 bases and J by 2 bases, with 13 bases between them. CDR3 length: 14 amino acids. The germline gives CDR1 LNHDA, CDR2 SQIVND (reference sequence). The DNA of the CDR3 is TGTGCCAGTAGTCCTTCAGGCGGACCCTACGAGCAGTACTTC. It yields the protein CASSPSGGPYEQYF.

This clone was seen just once. The genes are TRBV20-1 and TRBJ2-1, with D unclear. Between the trimmed V and J ends, which lost 6 bases and 4 bases, there was a span of 7 bases. Germline loops: CDR1 DFQATT, CDR2 SNEGSKA (reference sequence). CDR3 length equals 11 residues. This CDR3 is CSATDYNEQFF. Here the CDR3 DNA reads TGCAGTGCCACTGATTACAATGAGCAGTTCTTC.

The rearrangement links TRBV7-6 to TRBJ2-3; TRBD2 agrees at 7 bases. V shed 2 bases, J shed 1 base, and the junction held 6 bases outside the gene matches. Germline values: CDR1 SGHVS, CDR2 FNYEAQ. The CDR3 contains 16 residues. The CDR3 DNA is TGTGCCAGCAGCTTACTGGCTAGCGGCCGCACAGATACGCAGTATTTT. Amino acids: CASSLLASGRTDTQYF.

This chain links TRBV6-6 with TRBJ1-1; no firm D call. Trimming took off 4 bases at V and 4 bases at J, with 7 bases between the two ends. Per germline, CDR1 MNHNY and CDR2 SVGAGI (reference sequence). This CDR3 has 12 residues. CDR3 in amino acids: CASSSALTEAFF. CDR3 bases: TGTGCCAGCAGTTCGGCACTCACTGAAGCTTTCTTT.

The J gene is TRBJ1-1, the V gene TRBV5-5, with a possible D match to TRBD1 (6 bases). The germline V and J ends were trimmed by 1 base and 1 base, with 8 bases remaining between them. Germline CDR1 SGHKS, CDR2 YYEKEE (reference sequence). CDR3 length: 14 amino acids. The CDR3, as DNA: TGTGCCAGCAGCTTGCCAGGGGAGAACACTGAAGCTTTCTTT. Translating gives CASSLPGENTEAFF. The whole variable domain, remainder taken from reference TRBV5-5 and TRBJ1-1, is DAGVTQSPTHLIKTRGQQVTLRCSPISGHKSVSWYQQVLGQGPQFIFQYYEKEERGRGNFPDRFSARQFPNYSSELNVNALLLGDSALYLCASSLPGENTEAFFGQGTRLTVV.

V and J are TRBV7-2 and TRBJ2-3; a possible D gene is TRBD2 (5 bases). The CDR3 runs 15 residues. From germline, CDR1 is SGHTA and CDR2 FQGNSA. The V end lost 8 bases, the J end lost 2 bases, and 17 bases lay between the germline ends. Here the CDR3 DNA reads TGTGCCAGCCTCTTCCGGGGTAGCGACACAGATACGCAGTATTTT. Protein product: CASLFRGSDTDTQYF.

This rearrangement joins TRBV5-6 to TRBJ1-2, with TRBD1 matching 10 bases. The CDR3 has 13 amino acids. Germline CDR1 reads SGHDT; CDR2 reads YYEEEE. Trimming removed 5 bases from V and 6 bases from J; junction bases left unmatched: 4. As DNA, the CDR3 is TGTGCCAGCAGGACAGGGGGCACCCATGGCTACACCTTC. Protein product: CASRTGGTHGYTF.

This clone showed up just once. This rearrangement joins TRBV6-5 to TRBJ1-5; TRBD1 agrees at 10 bases. V lost 6 bases, J lost 6 bases, and 8 bases stayed unmatched. The germline V gene encodes CDR1 MNHEY and CDR2 SVGAGI. The CDR3 length is 15 residues. The CDR3 protein is CASSSGQGNRQPQHF. CDR3 nucleotide sequence: TGTGCCAGCAGCTCGGGACAGGGGAATCGTCAGCCCCAGCATTTT.

The genes are TRBV4-1 and TRBJ1-2; D gene unclear. V lost 3 bases and J 6 bases, leaving 14 bases between the germline ends. This CDR3 is built from 14 residues. Germline V gene sequence: CDR1 MGHRA, CDR2 YSYEKL. This CDR3 is CASSHPGYLDGYTF. Written as DNA, the CDR3 is TGCGCCAGCAGCCACCCGGGGTATCTGGATGGCTACACCTTC.

This chain connects TRBV7-8 to TRBJ1-5, with 7 bases that match TRBD1. This CDR3 is built from 14 residues. Unmatched junction bases numbered 3, after V lost 5 bases and J lost 2 bases. Germline assignment: CDR1 SGHVS and CDR2 FQNEAQ. CDR3 amino acids: CASSPDRGNQPQHF. The CDR3 nucleotides are TGTGCCAGCAGCCCAGACAGGGGCAATCAGCCCCAGCATTTT.

This rearrangement joins TRBV6-5 to TRBJ2-1; no reliable D call. Trimming shortened V by 6 bases and J by 6 bases, and 12 bases separated the two germline ends. The germline V gene encodes CDR1 MNHEY and CDR2 SVGAGI. CDR3 length: 13 amino acids. CDR3: CASSNTEINEQFF. Here the CDR3 DNA reads TGTGCCAGCAGCAACACGGAAATCAATGAGCAGTTCTTC.

The rearrangement uses TRBV6-6 and TRBJ1-1; 8 positions agree with TRBD1. The germline CDR1 and CDR2 sequences are MNHNY and SVGAGI (reference sequence). The CDR3 sequence is 12 residues long. V was clipped by 4 bases and J by 7 bases; unmatched bases: 2. The CDR3 DNA reads TGTGCCAGCAGTTCCGGGACAGGTGAAGCTTTCTTT. It codes for CASSSGTGEAFF.

V usage is TRBV27 and J usage is TRBJ1-5, with D perhaps matching TRBD1 (5 bases). The CDR3 sequence is 15 residues long. Per germline, CDR1 MNHEY and CDR2 SMNVEV (reference sequence). The V gene lost 0 bases and the J gene lost 9 bases, with 15 bases spanning the gap. In DNA, the CDR3 is TGTGCCAGCAGTTTATCGTTGGGGGAGATTTGGCCCCAGCATTTT. This gives the protein CASSLSLGEIWPQHF.

The chain has TRBV4-2 and TRBJ1-1; TRBD1 aligns across 8 bases. V trimming: 4 bases; J trimming: 1 base; junction bases outside the gene matches: 2. The germline CDR1 and CDR2 sequences are LGHNA and YNFKEQ. The CDR3 is made up of 14 amino acids. CDR3 in amino acids: CASSRGQANTEAFF. The CDR3 bases are TGTGCCAGCAGCCGGGGACAGGCGAACACTGAAGCTTTCTTT.

This chain joins TRBV9 and TRBJ2-6, with 10 bases fitting TRBD2. The CDR3 spans 21 residues. Trimming removed 0 bases from V and 8 bases from J; junction bases left unmatched: 20. In germline, CDR1 is SGDLS, CDR2 YYNGEE. The CDR3 is CASSVVVPLTSGHLSSNVLTF. The CDR3 DNA sequence: TGTGCCAGCAGCGTAGTAGTGCCCCTGACTAGCGGGCACCTTTCGTCCAACGTCCTGACTTTC.

This clone was counted once. The chain recombines TRBV4-3 with TRBJ1-1; D may be TRBD1 (5 bases). The germline V gene has CDR1 LGHNA and CDR2 YSLEER. The V end was cut by 0 bases, the J end by 3 bases, with 11 bases between. This CDR3 has 15 residues. CDR3 in amino acids: CASSQDGGGYTEAFF. The CDR3 region has the DNA TGCGCCAGCAGCCAAGATGGGGGGGGGTACACTGAAGCTTTCTTT.

The chain couples TRBV11-3 to TRBJ2-3, with D unclear. CDR1 SGHNT and CDR2 YENEEA come from the germline V gene. V lost 2 bases, J lost 6 bases, and 3 bases lay in between. The CDR3 has 11 amino acids. The CDR3 bases are TGTGCCAGCAGCTTACGGGATACGCAGTATTTT. Translation: CASSLRDTQYF.

The chain links TRBV19 to TRBJ1-5; a possible D gene is TRBD1 (6 bases). Germline assignment: CDR1 LNHDA and CDR2 SQIVND (reference sequence). V was cut by 5 bases and J by 0 bases, with 20 bases left in between. The CDR3 totals 18 residues. The CDR3: CASSVGEGQGYSNQPQHF. The DNA of the CDR3 is TGTGCCAGTAGTGTAGGGGAGGGACAAGGTTATAGCAATCAGCCCCAGCATTTT.

Here the CDR3 reads CASSKPRWTGTNYGYTF. In nucleotides, the CDR3 is TGTGCCAGCAGCAAGCCTCGTTGGACAGGAACTAACTATGGCTACACCTTC. V is TRBV9 and J is TRBJ1-2, with TRBD1 matching 7 bases. V shed 4 bases, J shed 0 bases, and the junction held 12 bases outside the gene matches. Per germline, CDR1 SGDLS and CDR2 YYNGEE. This CDR3 comprises 17 residues.

The CDR3: CASSFFLAGGYEQYF. In nucleotides, the CDR3 is TGTGCCAGCAGCTTCTTTCTAGCGGGAGGATACGAGCAGTACTTC. The J gene is TRBJ2-7, the V gene TRBV7-2; 11 bases map to TRBD2. CDR3 length equals 15 residues. J gave up 4 bases and V 3 bases, and 5 bases lay outside the gene matches. Germline-derived CDR1 and CDR2 are SGHTA and FQGNSA.

The J gene is TRBJ1-2, the V gene TRBV19; TRBD1 aligns across 7 bases. Trimming cost V 2 bases and J 8 bases; bases outside gene matches: 8. The CDR3 extends over 14 amino acids. Germline CDR1 reads LNHDA; CDR2 reads SQIVND (reference sequence). The CDR3 sequence: CASSIPRDRSGYTF. The DNA for the CDR3 is TGTGCCAGTAGTATACCGAGGGACAGAAGCGGCTACACCTTC. Supplemented by reference TRBV19 and TRBJ1-2, the full variable domain reads DGGITQSPKYLFRKEGQNVTLSCEQNLNHDAMYWYRQDPGQGLRLIYYSQIVNDFQKGDIAEGYSVSREKKESFPLTVTSAQKNPTAFYLCASSIPRDRSGYTFGSGTRLTVV.

The chain has TRBV5-1 and TRBJ2-2; possibly TRBD2 for D (5 bases). Germline loops: CDR1 SGHRS, CDR2 YFSETQ. The CDR3 contains 16 residues. V shed 0 bases and J shed 4 bases, with 13 bases lying between them. The CDR3 region is CASSLEVGVLTGELFF. The CDR3, as DNA: TGCGCCAGCAGCTTGGAAGTGGGAGTGCTCACCGGGGAGCTGTTTTTT.

The table lists this clone with a count of one. The chain combines TRBV28 with TRBJ2-1; weak D call: TRBD1 (5 bases). Germline V CDR1 and CDR2: MDHEN, SYDVKM. Trimming pared 7 bases from V and 4 bases from J, leaving 11 bases between. This CDR3 comprises 13 residues. CDR3 DNA sequence: TGTGCCAGCACCCCTGACAGATACAATGAGCAGTTCTTC. It yields the protein CASTPDRYNEQFF.

Remarks on this clone: Other DNA sequences from this sample encode an identical CDR3 as well. The V and J genes are TRBV9 and TRBJ1-3, with a weak D call TRBD1 (5 bases). Trimming removed 0 bases at V and 1 base at J, with 8 bases between. This CDR3 is built from 15 residues. Germline CDR1 SGDLS, CDR2 YYNGEE. The DNA for the CDR3 is TGTGCCAGCAGCGTAGTGGGGGAGTCTGGAAACACCATATATTTT. Residues: CASSVVGESGNTIYF.

This clone has only one observation. The same CDR3 can be traced to other DNA sequences in this sample. The rearrangement links TRBV19 to TRBJ2-7, with TRBD1 matching 11 bases. CDR3 length equals 14 residues. V shed 5 bases, J shed 2 bases, and the junction held 2 bases outside the gene matches. Germline values: CDR1 LNHDA, CDR2 SQIVND (reference sequence). The chain's CDR3 is CASSPGQGAYEQYF. As DNA, the CDR3 is TGTGCCAGTAGTCCGGGACAGGGGGCCTACGAGCAGTACTTC.

The rearrangement links TRBV27 to TRBJ1-2; tentative D call: TRBD1 (6 bases). The CDR3 spans 15 residues. The germline CDR1 and CDR2 sequences are MNHEY and SMNVEV (reference sequence). Trimming removed 5 bases from V and 4 bases from J, with 17 bases in between. As DNA, the CDR3 is TGTGCCAGCAGTGCCTTACAGGGCCACCTCTATGGCTACACCTTC. Translation gives CASSALQGHLYGYTF.

The chain is built from TRBV27 and TRBJ1-5; the D gene is possibly TRBD1 (5 bases). Trimming stripped 3 bases from V and 5 bases from J, with 11 bases between. The germline gives CDR1 MNHEY, CDR2 SMNVEV (reference sequence). This CDR3 region has 14 residues. This CDR3 reads CASSFRQQDQPQHF. The CDR3 DNA reads as TGTGCCAGCAGTTTCCGACAGCAGGATCAGCCCCAGCATTTT.

The J gene is TRBJ1-4, the V gene TRBV7-9, with 9 bases that match TRBD1. Germline V gene data show CDR1 as SEHNR and CDR2 as FQNEAQ (reference sequence). CDR3 length: 14 residues. With 5 bases clipped from V and 8 bases from J, the junction kept 6 bases outside the gene matches. The CDR3 reads CASSPGTGREKLFF. CDR3 sequence (DNA): TGTGCCAGCAGCCCCGGGACAGGGCGGGAAAAACTGTTTTTT.